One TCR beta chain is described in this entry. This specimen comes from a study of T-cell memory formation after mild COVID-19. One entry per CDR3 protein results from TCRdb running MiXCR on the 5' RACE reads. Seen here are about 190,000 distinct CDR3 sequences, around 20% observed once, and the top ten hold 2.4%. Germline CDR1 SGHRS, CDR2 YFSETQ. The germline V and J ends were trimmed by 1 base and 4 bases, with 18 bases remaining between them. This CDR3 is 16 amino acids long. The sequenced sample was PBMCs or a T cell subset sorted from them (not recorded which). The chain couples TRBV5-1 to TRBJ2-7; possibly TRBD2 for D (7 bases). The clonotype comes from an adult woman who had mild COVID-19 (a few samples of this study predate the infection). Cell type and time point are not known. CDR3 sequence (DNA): TGCGCCAGCAGCTTGCAAGGGGGAGGGACCCGTTACGAGCAGTACTTC. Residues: CASSLQGGGTRYEQYF.